The 28 T cell receptor beta chains below all came from one sample that was sequenced in a study of T-cell reconstitution after alpha-beta-depleted transplantation in children. Unique molecular identifiers were built into the TCRbeta library. TCRdb recomputed calls from the PCR reads with MiXCR, one row per CDR3 protein. The sample contains approximately 70,000 distinct CDR3 sequences, roughly 4.9% of which appear only once. Sequencing used PBMCs, mostly from graft donor cells, obtained 180 days after TCRalphabeta/CD19-depleted stem cell transplant. The receptors derive from a boy under two years old who had a stem cell transplant for acute myeloid leukemia, so the T cells may come from the graft donor.

Many counts were recorded for this clonotype. The chain couples TRBV7-9 to TRBJ2-5; 8 bases agree with TRBD1. V dropped 5 bases and J dropped 4; count of bases not matched to a gene: 9. The germline gives CDR1 SEHNR, CDR2 FQNEAQ (reference sequence). The CDR3 extends over 15 amino acids. The CDR3 DNA reads TGTGCCAGCAGCCCCGACAGGGGATCGGGAGAGACCCAGTACTTC. Its protein product is CASSPDRGSGETQYF.

This clonotype was seen more than once but under ten times. The rearrangement joins TRBV5-1 to TRBJ1-1; D unresolved. Germline assignment: CDR1 SGHRS and CDR2 YFSETQ. The CDR3 length is 14 residues. The ends were cut back, 1 base at V and 2 bases at J, with 9 bases in the middle. The CDR3 DNA reads as TGCGCCAGCAGCTTGTCGAGCCCCAACACTGAAGCTTTCTTT. It encodes CASSLSSPNTEAFF.

Ten or more counts support this clonotype. The chain recombines TRBV19 with TRBJ1-5, with TRBD1 as a possible D gene (5 bases). V gave up 5 bases and J gave up 0 bases, with 11 bases separating them. Germline CDR1 reads LNHDA; CDR2 reads SQIVND (reference sequence). This CDR3 has 15 amino acids. The CDR3 sequence: CASSFGTVSNQPQHF. CDR3 bases: TGTGCCAGTAGTTTTGGGACGGTTAGCAATCAGCCCCAGCATTTT. Drawing the rest from reference TRBV19 and TRBJ1-5, the complete variable domain is DGGITQSPKYLFRKEGQNVTLSCEQNLNHDAMYWYRQDPGQGLRLIYYSQIVNDFQKGDIAEGYSVSREKKESFPLTVTSAQKNPTAFYLCASSFGTVSNQPQHFGDGTRLSIL.

There are many counts of this clonotype. V and J are TRBV20-1 and TRBJ1-4, with D possibly matching TRBD1 (6 bases). Trimming cost V 8 bases and J 2 bases, with 15 bases left between them. Germline V gene lookup returns CDR1 DFQATT and CDR2 SNEGSKA (reference sequence). The length of the CDR3 is 14 residues. The CDR3 reads CSLRGGGTNEKLFF. In nucleotides, the CDR3 is TGCAGTCTAAGAGGCGGGGGCACTAATGAAAAACTGTTTTTT.

This clonotype was seen repeatedly, ten times or more. The chain recombines TRBV5-1 with TRBJ2-1, with a weak D call TRBD1 (6 bases). The germline V gene has CDR1 SGHRS and CDR2 YFSETQ. The V and J ends lost 0 bases and 8 bases respectively, with 21 bases between them. This CDR3 spans 17 amino acids. CDR3 sequence (DNA): TGCGCCAGCAGCTTGGGACTAAAGGGGGTACAAAAGGATGAGCAGTTCTTC. The encoded protein is CASSLGLKGVQKDEQFF.

This clonotype has a count of ten or more. The rearrangement joins TRBV20-1 to TRBJ2-3, with D perhaps TRBD1 or TRBD2 (6 bases each). Germline CDR1 reads DFQATT; CDR2 reads SNEGSKA (reference sequence). V was shortened by 6 bases and J by 1 base, with 14 bases between the two germline ends. This CDR3 is 14 amino acids long. CDR3 DNA: TGCAGTGCCTGGGGGGCTAAAGGCACAGATACGCAGTATTTT. This translates into CSAWGAKGTDTQYF.

This clonotype was seen at least ten times. The V and J genes are TRBV4-3 and TRBJ1-6; 7 bases are shared with TRBD1. CDR3 length: 16 residues. The junction had 3 bases not matched to a gene; V was cut back by 1 base and J by 3 bases. In germline, CDR1 is LGHNA, CDR2 YSLEER. The CDR3 here is CASSQASGGYNSPLHF. Here the CDR3 DNA reads TGCGCCAGCAGCCAAGCGTCAGGGGGCTATAATTCACCCCTCCACTTT.

This clonotype was observed at least ten times. This chain joins TRBV20-1 and TRBJ1-4, with a weak D call TRBD1 (5 bases). This CDR3 has 14 amino acids. The germline V and J ends were trimmed by 1 base and 7 bases, with 13 bases remaining between them. Germline CDR1 is DFQATT and CDR2 is SNEGSKA (reference sequence). The CDR3 DNA reads TGCAGTGCTAGAGTCGTCGGGGCGATTGAAAAACTGTTTTTT. Its translation: CSARVVGAIEKLFF.

In this sample, this clonotype turned up many times. The chain uses TRBV5-1 and TRBJ2-1; possibly TRBD2 for D (7 bases). Germline CDR1 and CDR2: SGHRS and YFSETQ. V was shortened by 7 bases and J by 5 bases, with 19 bases between the two germline ends. This CDR3 has 15 amino acids. CDR3 in DNA: TGCGCCAGCCGGGGGGACGGGGGGCAAAACAATGAGCAGTTCTTC. It codes for CASRGDGGQNNEQFF.

This clonotype was recorded many times. The V call is TRBV12-3 or TRBV12-4, the J call TRBJ2-5; D remains unclear. The CDR3 is 15 amino acids. V was clipped by 3 bases and J by 1 base, with 12 bases between them. CDR3: CASSFSKGAQETQYF. The CDR3 DNA is TGTGCCAGCAGTTTCTCGAAGGGTGCCCAAGAGACCCAGTACTTC.

This clonotype was counted ten times or more. The chain employs TRBV7-2 and TRBJ1-4; D uncertain. The CDR3 is made up of 13 amino acids. Trimming removed 6 bases from V and 4 bases from J, with 9 bases in between. The germline CDR1 and CDR2 sequences are SGHTA and FQGNSA. In DNA, the CDR3 is TGTGCCAGCAGTCCTGGTGGTAATGAAAAACTGTTTTTT. Translated, it gives CASSPGGNEKLFF.

Ten or more counts support this clonotype. The genes are TRBV27 and TRBJ2-2, with 7 bases fitting TRBD1. This CDR3 has 16 amino acids. The germline V gene has CDR1 MNHEY and CDR2 SMNVEV (reference sequence). The V and J ends lost 2 bases and 4 bases, in that order; junction bases with no gene match: 7. The DNA of the CDR3 is TGTGCCAGCAGTTTAAAAGGGGGCTGGGCCACCGGGGAGCTGTTTTTT. Amino acid sequence: CASSLKGGWATGELFF.

In its sample, this clonotype was seen many times. This sequence joins TRBV24-1 and TRBJ2-3; the D gene could be TRBD1 or TRBD2 (5 bases each). Per the germline V gene, CDR1 is KGHDR and CDR2 is SFDVKD. Trimming pared 3 bases from V and 5 bases from J, leaving 17 bases between. CDR3 length: 16 residues. The CDR3 DNA reads as TGTGCCACCAGTGATCCCCGTGGGGGATGGAGAGATACGCAGTATTTT. Translated, it gives CATSDPRGGWRDTQYF.

This clonotype was detected ten times or more. J is TRBJ2-5 and V is TRBV7-2; possibly TRBD2 for D (5 bases). The V and J ends lost 1 base and 3 bases respectively, with 15 bases between them. This CDR3 is built from 16 residues. The germline V gene encodes CDR1 SGHTA and CDR2 FQGNSA. CDR3 nucleotide sequence: TGTGCCAGCAGCTTAGGGCGAGGGTTCGGGAAAGAGACCCAGTACTTC. This sequence encodes CASSLGRGFGKETQYF.

This clonotype was seen repeatedly, ten times or more. The chain links TRBV29-1 to TRBJ1-4, with a possible D match to TRBD1 (6 bases). V was trimmed by 4 bases and J by 7 bases, leaving 13 bases between them. The V gene's germline CDR1 is SQVTM and CDR2 ANQGSEA. The CDR3 extends over 13 amino acids. In nucleotides, the CDR3 is TGCAGCGTTGTGAGGCAGGGGTCTGAAAAACTGTTTTTT. Its translation is CSVVRQGSEKLFF.

This clonotype occurred many times. This chain links TRBV2 with TRBJ2-7; a weak D match, TRBD1 (6 bases). V gave up 7 bases and J gave up 3 bases, with 25 bases separating them. The germline V gene encodes CDR1 SNHLY and CDR2 FYNNEI. The CDR3 is 17 residues long. The CDR3 DNA sequence: TGTGCCAGCACTAGATTAAAACGCAGGGGAAACCTCTACGAGCAGTACGTC. This codes for CASTRLKRRGNLYEQYV.

This clonotype was seen at least ten times. This chain connects TRBV20-1 to TRBJ1-5, with D hard to call. Germline assignment: CDR1 DFQATT and CDR2 SNEGSKA (reference sequence). The CDR3 length is 14 residues. The V and J ends lost 1 base and 2 bases respectively, with 9 bases between them. CDR3 bases: TGCAGTGCTAGAGGGGTGATAGGCAATCAGCCCCAGCATTTT. It translates to CSARGVIGNQPQHF.

This clonotype was counted many times. The chain has TRBV20-1 and TRBJ1-5; TRBD1 is a possible D gene (6 bases). Germline V gene lookup returns CDR1 DFQATT and CDR2 SNEGSKA (reference sequence). CDR3 size: 14 residues. Trimming pared 1 base from V and 3 bases from J, leaving 10 bases between. CDR3 nucleotides: TGCAGTGCTAGAGGGGGGGCGGTCAATCAGCCCCAGCATTTT. Translated, it gives CSARGGAVNQPQHF.

This clonotype was counted ten times or more. The chain couples TRBV24-1 to TRBJ2-5; 7 nucleotides line up with TRBD1. With 5 bases clipped from V and 5 bases from J, the junction kept 10 bases outside the gene matches. Germline assignment: CDR1 KGHDR and CDR2 SFDVKD. The CDR3 sequence is 15 residues long. CDR3 nucleotide sequence: TGTGCCACCAGTGCCGAGCAGGGGGAAGGGGAGACCCAGTACTTC. Amino acids: CATSAEQGEGETQYF.

At least ten counts were recorded for this clonotype. This chain joins TRBV7-6 and TRBJ1-4, with a tentative D call TRBD1 (5 bases). V dropped 5 bases and J dropped 3 bases, with 10 bases sitting between them. Germline-derived CDR1 and CDR2 are SGHVS and FNYEAQ. This CDR3 has 14 amino acids. The CDR3 coding sequence is TGTGCCAGCAGCCTAGGGGTGGCTAATGAAAAACTGTTTTTT. As protein: CASSLGVANEKLFF. The full variable domain, its missing parts supplied by reference TRBV7-6 and TRBJ1-4, is GAGVSQSPRYKVTKRGQDVALRCDPISGHVSLYWYRQALGQGPEFLTYFNYEAQQDKSGLPNDRFSAERPEGSISTLTIQRTEQRDSAMYRCASSLGVANEKLFFGSGTQLSVL.

In this sample, this clonotype turned up many times. The V gene is TRBV12-3 or TRBV12-4, the J gene TRBJ2-2; 7 nucleotides align to TRBD2. V lost 6 bases and J lost 4; bases outside the gene matches: 5. The CDR3 has 14 amino acids. The CDR3 loop reads CASRPTSTTGELFF. Here the CDR3 DNA reads TGTGCCAGCAGGCCGACTAGCACCACCGGGGAGCTGTTTTTT.

This clonotype was observed a few times. This chain uses TRBV4-2 with TRBJ1-1; perhaps TRBD1 as D (5 bases). Germline V gene lookup returns CDR1 LGHNA and CDR2 YNFKEQ. Trimming pared 0 bases from V and 3 bases from J, leaving 14 bases between. The CDR3 is 16 residues long. The CDR3 protein is CASSQDSWWGDTEAFF. CDR3 coding DNA: TGTGCCAGCAGCCAAGATTCATGGTGGGGGGACACTGAAGCTTTCTTT.

This clonotype occurred many times. The chain carries TRBV7-9 and TRBJ2-1; unclear D gene. The V gene's germline CDR1 is SEHNR and CDR2 FQNEAQ (reference sequence). Trimming removed 8 bases from V and 0 bases from J, with 11 bases in between. There are 14 residues in the CDR3. The CDR3, as DNA: TGTGCCAGCCAACCCCGAAGCTCCTACAATGAGCAGTTCTTC. It specifies CASQPRSSYNEQFF.

This clonotype came up many times. V is TRBV6-2 or TRBV6-3 and J is TRBJ1-2, with no clear D. Trimming stripped 5 bases from V and 2 bases from J, with 6 bases between. In germline, CDR1 is MNHEY, CDR2 SVGEGT. CDR3 length: 12 residues. CDR3 sequence: CASSGQNYGYTF. For the CDR3, the DNA is TGTGCCAGCAGTGGGCAGAACTATGGCTACACCTTC.

In its sample, this clonotype was seen many times. This chain uses TRBV6-1 with TRBJ1-5; maybe TRBD1 (6 bases). Trimming removed 1 base from V and 7 bases from J, with 14 bases in between. The CDR3 totals 15 residues. The germline V gene encodes CDR1 MNHNS and CDR2 SASEGT. CDR3 coding DNA: TGTGCCAGCAGTGAAGTATCAGGGGCCAAGCAGCCCCAGCATTTT. Residues: CASSEVSGAKQPQHF.

This clonotype has a count of ten or more. V usage is TRBV11-2 and J usage is TRBJ2-1; D unresolved. Germline values: CDR1 SGHAT, CDR2 FQNNGV. The V and J ends lost 2 bases and 8 bases respectively, with 4 bases between them. This CDR3 contains 11 residues. This CDR3 is CASSLTHEQFF. CDR3 coding DNA: TGTGCCAGCAGCTTAACACATGAGCAGTTCTTC.

This clonotype was seen many times. This rearrangement joins TRBV5-1 to TRBJ2-1, with 7 bases aligning to TRBD2. CDR1 is SGHRS, CDR2 YFSETQ, per germline. The CDR3 loop spans 16 amino acids. V shed 0 bases and J 3 bases; nucleotides not matched to a gene: 6. Here the CDR3 reads CASSLEGLRNYNEQFF. CDR3 DNA: TGCGCCAGCAGCTTGGAGGGACTACGAAACTACAATGAGCAGTTCTTC.

There are many counts of this clonotype. This chain links TRBV12-3 or TRBV12-4 with TRBJ2-5; unclear D gene. The CDR3 extends over 14 amino acids. Trimming removed 7 bases at V and 5 bases at J, with 17 bases between. CDR3 nucleotides: TGTGCCAGCACCAAAGGTTCCGTAGGGGAGACCCAGTACTTC. Protein: CASTKGSVGETQYF.